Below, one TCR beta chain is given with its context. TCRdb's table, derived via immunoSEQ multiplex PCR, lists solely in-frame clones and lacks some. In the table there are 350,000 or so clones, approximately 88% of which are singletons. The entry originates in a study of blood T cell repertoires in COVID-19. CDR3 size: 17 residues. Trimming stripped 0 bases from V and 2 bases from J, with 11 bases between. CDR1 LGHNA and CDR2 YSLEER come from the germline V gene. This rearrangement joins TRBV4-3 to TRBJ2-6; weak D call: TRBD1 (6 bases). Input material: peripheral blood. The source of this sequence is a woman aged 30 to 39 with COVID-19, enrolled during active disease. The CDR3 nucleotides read TGCGCCAGCAGCCAAGATTTACAGGGAGCTGGGGCCAACGTCCTGACTTTC. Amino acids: CASSQDLQGAGANVLTF.